This TCR beta chain was documented in a study of blood T cell repertoires in COVID-19. This clone was seen just once. Germline values: CDR1 MNHNY, CDR2 SVGAGI (reference sequence). The CDR3 sequence is 15 residues long. Trimming removed 6 bases from V and 3 bases from J, with 17 bases in between. In the authors' methods: It was from reference gene primer amplification that nucleated cell counts were estimated. The table came from immunoSEQ multiplex PCR; TCRdb's copy has only in-frame clones and leaves some out. D and trimming come from the DNA, and the V and J calls and clone size come from that table. The table includes approximately 81,000 clones, 82% detected once.

The chain recombines TRBV6-6 with TRBJ2-5; D remains ambiguous. This TCR came from a human donor in a cohort sampled during active COVID-19. The specimen sequenced was peripheral blood. This CDR3 is CASREYRGSEETQYF. The CDR3 DNA reads as TGTGCCAGCAGGGAGTATCGTGGATCGGAAGAGACCCAGTACTTC.